A single sample gave rise to the 23 T cell receptor beta chains below, sequenced in a study of early T cells in non-severe SARS-CoV-2 infection. TCRdb processed the 5' RACE reads anew with MiXCR; each CDR3 protein has one entry. The data hold around 99,000 distinct CDR3 sequences, with 11% observed a single time. The sequenced sample was whole blood. The source is an adult who was a healthcare worker with PCR-confirmed SARS-CoV-2 infection or an uninfected control (not recorded which).

Ten or more counts support this clonotype. This chain joins TRBV12-3 or TRBV12-4 and TRBJ2-5; D is uncertain. The CDR3 has 15 amino acids. Trimming shortened V by 2 bases and J by 5 bases, and 15 bases separated the two germline ends. The CDR3 protein is CASSLQAEVWETQYF. The DNA for the CDR3 is TGTGCCAGCAGTTTACAGGCGGAAGTGTGGGAGACCCAGTACTTC.

This clonotype was picked up a small number of times. The gene calls are TRBV12-3 or TRBV12-4 and TRBJ1-2; D is undetermined. Trimming shortened V by 4 bases and J by 0 bases, and 12 bases separated the two germline ends. The CDR3 has 15 amino acids. In nucleotides, the CDR3 is TGTGCCAGCAGTTGGGATACTGGGGCTAACTATGGCTACACCTTC. Translation gives CASSWDTGANYGYTF.

This sequence joins TRBV2 and TRBJ1-1; 7 nucleotides match TRBD1. Germline assignment: CDR1 SNHLY and CDR2 FYNNEI. Germline trimming cut 4 bases from V and 11 bases from J; bases unmatched to any gene: 7. The CDR3 is made up of 12 amino acids. CDR3 loop: CASSGEGAVAFF. The CDR3 DNA is TGTGCCAGCAGTGGCGAGGGGGCGGTTGCTTTCTTT.

This clonotype was seen repeatedly, ten times or more. The chain combines TRBV12-3 or TRBV12-4 with TRBJ2-1; 15 bases fit TRBD2. CDR3 length equals 15 residues. V shed 4 bases and J 10 bases; nucleotides not matched to a gene: 5. The CDR3 region has the DNA TGTGCCAGCAGTTCGGGACTAGCGGGAGGTAGGGAGCAGTTCTTC. Translation gives CASSSGLAGGREQFF.

This clonotype appeared many times. V and J are TRBV25-1 and TRBJ1-3; a possible D gene is TRBD1 (5 bases). The CDR3 extends over 13 amino acids. V was shortened by 6 bases and J by 4 bases, with 10 bases between the two germline ends. The germline gives CDR1 MGHDK, CDR2 SYGVNS. The CDR3 sequence: CASRRDFGNTIYF. The CDR3 nucleotides read TGTGCCAGCAGAAGGGACTTCGGAAACACCATATATTTT.

This clonotype was seen repeatedly, ten times or more. The gene calls are TRBV9 and TRBJ2-3; no reliable D call. CDR1 and CDR2 from the germline V gene are SGDLS and YYNGEE. The CDR3 totals 14 residues. Trimming removed 0 bases from V and 2 bases from J, with 7 bases in between. The CDR3 DNA follows: TGTGCCAGCAGCGTAGAGTTCTCCACAGATACGCAGTATTTT. This translates into CASSVEFSTDTQYF. Full variable domain (rest looked up from reference TRBV9 and TRBJ2-3): DSGVTQTPKHLITATGQRVTLRCSPRSGDLSVYWYQQSLDQGLQFLIQYYNGEERAKGNILERFSAQQFPDLHSELNLSSLELGDSALYFCASSVEFSTDTQYFGPGTRLTVL.

This clonotype was seen at least ten times. This chain links TRBV20-1 with TRBJ2-3; D remains ambiguous. In germline, CDR1 is DFQATT, CDR2 SNEGSKA (reference sequence). This CDR3 contains 13 residues. The V end lost 1 base, the J end lost 2 bases, and 7 bases lay between the germline ends. CDR3 DNA: TGCAGTGCTAGAGTACGGAACACAGATACGCAGTATTTT. This sequence encodes CSARVRNTDTQYF.

This clonotype was counted between two and nine times. V usage is TRBV12-3 or TRBV12-4 and J usage is TRBJ2-2; 8 bases are a match to TRBD1. Trimming took 7 bases from V and 6 from J; bases not matched to a gene: 7. This CDR3 contains 14 residues. The DNA for the CDR3 is TGTGCCAGCACCCCGACAGGGGTACCCGGGGAGCTGTTTTTT. Protein: CASTPTGVPGELFF.

This clonotype was counted at least ten times. CDR3 DNA sequence: TGTGCCAGCAGCTCCCGTCCTTACTCTAGCGGGAGGGCCTCTTACGAGCAGTACTTC. Residues: CASSSRPYSSGRASYEQYF. This sequence joins TRBV7-2 and TRBJ2-7, with 12 nucleotides matching TRBD2. Germline-derived CDR1 and CDR2 are SGHTA and FQGNSA. The CDR3 loop spans 19 amino acids. V was clipped by 4 bases and J by 4 bases; unmatched bases: 17.

This clonotype was picked up a small number of times. The rearrangement uses TRBV7-9 and TRBJ2-7; 7 bases are a match to TRBD2. Losses at the gene ends were 5 bases for V and 3 bases for J; bases not matched to a gene: 4. The germline V gene encodes CDR1 SEHNR and CDR2 FQNEAQ (reference sequence). The CDR3 extends over 13 amino acids. The CDR3 is CASSGSSGYEQYF. CDR3 in DNA: TGTGCCAGCAGCGGATCTAGCGGCTACGAGCAGTACTTC. Filled out from reference TRBV7-9 and TRBJ2-7, the complete variable domain reads DTGVSQNPRHKITKRGQNVTFRCDPISEHNRLYWYRQTLGQGPEFLTYFQNEAQLEKSRLLSDRFSAERPKGSFSTLEIQRTEQGDSAMYLCASSGSSGYEQYFGPGTRLTVT.

This clonotype showed up many times. The chain uses TRBV30 and TRBJ1-2; 9 positions agree with TRBD1. The CDR3 extends over 15 amino acids. Germline V gene sequence: CDR1 GTSNPN, CDR2 SVGIG (reference sequence). Unmatched junction bases numbered 7, after V lost 3 bases and J lost 2 bases. The CDR3 reads CAWRGTGKENYGYTF. In nucleotides, the CDR3 is TGTGCCTGGAGAGGGACAGGGAAGGAGAACTATGGCTACACCTTC.

This clonotype was counted between two and nine times. The V gene is TRBV7-2, the J gene TRBJ2-5; possibly TRBD1 for D (6 bases). V was shortened by 4 bases and J by 1 base, with 7 bases between the two germline ends. The germline V gene encodes CDR1 SGHTA and CDR2 FQGNSA. The CDR3 is 13 residues long. In DNA, the CDR3 is TGTGCCAGCAGCTCGGACAGCCAAGAGACCCAGTACTTC. Amino acids: CASSSDSQETQYF.

There are a few counts of this clonotype. CDR3 sequence: CSARRDEQFF. The CDR3 coding sequence is TGCAGTGCTAGACGGGATGAGCAGTTCTTC. The rearrangement joins TRBV20-1 to TRBJ2-1, with no clear D. CDR3 length equals 10 residues. Germline values: CDR1 DFQATT, CDR2 SNEGSKA (reference sequence). Trimming removed 2 bases from V and 8 bases from J, with 4 bases in between.

This clonotype was observed at least ten times. V usage is TRBV20-1 and J usage is TRBJ2-7; TRBD2 aligns across 7 bases. V lost 5 bases, J lost 2 bases, and 3 bases stayed unmatched. Germline assignment: CDR1 DFQATT and CDR2 SNEGSKA (reference sequence). This CDR3 region has 12 residues. CDR3 sequence (DNA): TGCAGTGCTTCTAGCGGCCCCTACGAGCAGTACTTC. Translating gives CSASSGPYEQYF.

This chain connects TRBV28 to TRBJ1-1; tentatively, D is TRBD1 (6 bases). This CDR3 is built from 12 residues. Germline values: CDR1 MDHEN, CDR2 SYDVKM. Trimming took off 3 bases at V and 10 bases at J, with 12 bases between the two ends. For the CDR3, the DNA is TGTGCCAGCAGTTTCGGCACAGGGTTAGCTTTCTTT. Translation: CASSFGTGLAFF. Variable domain in full (rest from reference TRBV28 and TRBJ1-1): DVKVTQSSRYLVKRTGEKVFLECVQDMDHENMFWYRQDPGLGLRLIYFSYDVKMKEKGDIPEGYSVSREKKERFSLILESASTNQTSMYLCASSFGTGLAFFGQGTRLTVV.

This clonotype was counted only a few times. The chain carries TRBV18 and TRBJ2-5; D is possibly TRBD2 (7 bases). From germline, CDR1 is KGHSH and CDR2 LQKENI. The length of the CDR3 is 13 residues. V was cut by 6 bases and J by 5 bases, with 13 bases left in between. CDR3 sequence (DNA): TGTGCCAGCTCTCAACAGGGAGGGGAGACCCAGTACTTC. The encoded protein is CASSQQGGETQYF.

The chain links TRBV6-1 to TRBJ1-4; 8 nucleotides align to TRBD1. V lost 5 bases, J lost 8 bases, and 10 bases stayed unmatched. The germline gives CDR1 MNHNS, CDR2 SASEGT. The CDR3 sequence is 15 residues long. The CDR3 reads CASSLLDRAREKLFF. CDR3 nucleotides: TGTGCCAGCAGTCTGCTGGACAGGGCCCGAGAAAAACTGTTTTTT.

In its sample, this clonotype was seen a few times. This chain uses TRBV4-1 with TRBJ1-1, with 7 nucleotides matching TRBD1. The CDR3 spans 15 residues. After removal of 3 bases from V and 5 bases from J, the junction contained 9 bases not matched to a gene. From germline, CDR1 is MGHRA and CDR2 YSYEKL. The DNA for the CDR3 is TGCGCCAGCAGCCAGTTAGACAGGGAATTAACTGAAGCTTTCTTT. The encoded protein is CASSQLDRELTEAFF.

The rearrangement joins TRBV3-1 to TRBJ2-7, with TRBD2 identical over 9 bases. This CDR3 contains 14 residues. J lost 7 bases, V lost 1 base, and 5 bases had no gene match. Germline V gives CDR1 LGHDT, CDR2 YNNKEL (reference sequence). The CDR3 DNA reads TGTGCCAGCAGCCAAGCTAGCGGGACTCGTGAGCAGTACTTC. Translated, it gives CASSQASGTREQYF.

The chain recombines TRBV15 with TRBJ1-1, with D perhaps matching TRBD1 (6 bases). CDR1 LNHNV and CDR2 YYDKDF come from the germline V gene (reference sequence). This CDR3 spans 15 amino acids. V was shortened by 5 bases and J by 2 bases, with 15 bases between the two germline ends. CDR3: CATSQEGVPNTEAFF. Here the CDR3 DNA reads TGTGCCACCAGCCAAGAGGGGGTTCCCAACACTGAAGCTTTCTTT.

The rearrangement uses TRBV20-1 and TRBJ2-5; TRBD2 might be the D (5 bases). V was clipped by 2 bases and J by 5 bases, with 18 bases between them. Germline CDR1 is DFQATT and CDR2 is SNEGSKA (reference sequence). CDR3 length equals 15 residues. Here the CDR3 DNA reads TGCAGTGCTAGACCCCACGGGCGGGTCCTGGAGACCCAGTACTTC. Translated, it gives CSARPHGRVLETQYF.

Only a few counts were recorded for this clonotype. The junction differs from germline at one of its ends, possibly a read error. The chain joins TRBV12-3 or TRBV12-4 to TRBJ1-4, with 9 bases matching TRBD1. The CDR3 has 15 residues. Written as DNA, the CDR3 is TGTGTCAGCCGAAGCGCCGGGACAGGGAGTGAAAAACTGTTTTTT. This codes for CVSRSAGTGSEKLFF.

This clonotype was detected only once. The J gene is TRBJ2-1, the V gene TRBV27; 12 nucleotides align to TRBD2. Germline CDR1 MNHEY, CDR2 SMNVEV (reference sequence). The junction had 6 bases not matched to a gene; V was cut back by 2 bases and J by 7 bases. The CDR3 length is 16 residues. For the CDR3, the DNA is TGTGCCAGCAGTTTACCGGGACTAGCGGGCAAAAATGAGCAGTTCTTC. Its protein is CASSLPGLAGKNEQFF.